Listed here are 32 T cell receptor beta chains from one sample, sequenced in a study of B cell selection in AIRE deficiency. This table comes from immunoSEQ multiplex PCR, and its TCRdb copy is limited to in-frame clones, with some not included. The sample yields 1,500 to 2,000 clones, less than 90% seen once. Sorted regulatory T cells were CD4-positive, CD25-high and CD127-low or negative. The sequenced material came from CD4+CD25+ Tregs sorted from PBMCs. The receptors derive from a human donor in good health.

This chain connects TRBV11-3 to TRBJ1-6, with unresolved D. The CDR3 covers 13 residues. Trimming shortened V by 4 bases and J by 7 bases, and 8 bases separated the two germline ends. Germline V gene lookup returns CDR1 SGHNT and CDR2 YENEEA. The DNA for the CDR3 is TGTGCCAGCAGCTCGGGCCCCAATTCACCCCTCCACTTT. Translation gives CASSSGPNSPLHF.

The rearrangement uses TRBV10-1 and TRBJ2-3, with 11 nucleotides matching TRBD2. The CDR3 has 16 residues. J was trimmed by 6 bases and V by 3 bases; bases with no gene match: 8. The V gene's germline CDR1 is WNHNN and CDR2 SYGVQD (reference sequence). The CDR3 DNA reads TGCGCCAGCAGTGATCCCCGGACTAGCGGGTTGGATACGCAGTATTTT. Translated: CASSDPRTSGLDTQYF.

This chain joins TRBV27 and TRBJ2-3; D ambiguous. The germline V and J ends were trimmed by 3 bases and 3 bases, with 10 bases remaining between them. CDR1 and CDR2 from the germline V gene are MNHEY and SMNVEV (reference sequence). The CDR3 length is 14 residues. The CDR3 here is CASSFWSRTDTQYF. The CDR3 DNA sequence: TGTGCCAGCAGTTTTTGGTCACGAACAGATACGCAGTATTTT.

This chain joins TRBV10-3 and TRBJ2-3; D is possibly TRBD1 (6 bases). CDR1 and CDR2 from the germline V gene are ENHRY and SYGVKD. V lost 6 bases, J lost 1 base, and 17 bases lay in between. The CDR3 contains 16 residues. CDR3 protein: CAISINTGRGTDTQYF. CDR3 DNA sequence: TGTGCCATCAGCATAAATACAGGGCGAGGCACAGATACGCAGTATTTT.

The gene calls are TRBV5-6 and TRBJ2-2; 15 nucleotides agree with TRBD2. Trimming removed 4 bases from V and 6 bases from J; junction bases left unmatched: 4. This CDR3 is built from 16 residues. Germline-derived CDR1 and CDR2 are SGHDT and YYEEEE. DNA of the CDR3: TGTGCCAGCAGCCTACGGACTAGCGGGAGGGCCGGGGAGCTGTTTTTT. Its protein product is CASSLRTSGRAGELFF. Full variable domain (remainder filled in from reference TRBV5-6 and TRBJ2-2): DAGVTQSPTHLIKTRGQQVTLRCSPKSGHDTVSWYQQALGQGPQFIFQYYEEEERQRGNFPDRFSGHQFPNYSSELNVNALLLGDSALYLCASSLRTSGRAGELFFGEGSRLTVL.

The chain links TRBV5-1 to TRBJ1-2; D is uncertain. The CDR3 is 15 amino acids. The germline V gene encodes CDR1 SGHRS and CDR2 YFSETQ. Trimming cost V 4 bases and J 2 bases, with 15 bases left between them. CDR3: CASSPRRGLNYGYTF. CDR3 bases: TGCGCCAGCAGCCCCCGGAGAGGGTTGAACTATGGCTACACCTTC. The full variable domain, completed using reference TRBV5-1 and TRBJ1-2, is KAGVTQTPRYLIKTRGQQVTLSCSPISGHRSVSWYQQTPGQGLQFLFEYFSETQRNKGNFPGRFSGRQFSNSRSEMNVSTLELGDSALYLCASSPRRGLNYGYTFGSGTRLTVV.

The chain links TRBV11-3 to TRBJ1-2; D is unresolved. CDR3 size: 13 residues. Deletions cut 5 bases from V and 5 bases from J, with 12 bases between. Looked up from germline, CDR1 is SGHNT and CDR2 is YENEEA. The chain's CDR3 is CASSLRTGYGYTF. The CDR3 DNA follows: TGTGCCAGCAGCCTAAGGACCGGTTATGGCTACACCTTC. The full variable domain, rest sourced from reference TRBV11-3 and TRBJ1-2, is EAGVVQSPRYKIIEKKQPVAFWCNPISGHNTLYWYLQNLGQGPELLIRYENEEAVDDSQLPKDRFSAERLKGVDSTLKIQPAELGDSAVYLCASSLRTGYGYTFGSGTRLTVV.

Written as DNA, the CDR3 is TGTGCCAGCAGCGAAGAAACTAGGGGGGTATCTCATACGCAGTATTTT. Translation: CASSEETRGVSHTQYF. The genes are TRBV7-2 and TRBJ2-3; TRBD1 or TRBD2 may be the D gene (6 bases each). The CDR3 is 16 amino acids. The V end lost 5 bases, the J end lost 7 bases, and 22 bases lay between the germline ends. Looked up from germline, CDR1 is SGHTA and CDR2 is FQGNSA.

The chain uses TRBV7-2 and TRBJ2-7, with 8 positions matching TRBD2. This CDR3 has 16 amino acids. The V gene end was trimmed by 1 base and the J gene end by 0 bases; junction bases not matched to a gene: 5. The germline V gene has CDR1 SGHTA and CDR2 FQGNSA. The CDR3 sequence is CASSLESGTSSYEQYF. The DNA of the CDR3 is TGTGCCAGCAGCTTAGAAAGCGGGACTAGCTCCTACGAGCAGTACTTC.

The chain carries TRBV4-1 and TRBJ2-2, with D hard to call. V was pared by 3 bases and J by 7 bases, with 12 bases between. The CDR3 totals 14 residues. Per the germline V gene, CDR1 is MGHRA and CDR2 is YSYEKL. As DNA, the CDR3 is TGCGCCAGCAGCCACGGCCGGGTAGTCGGGGAGCTGTTTTTT. Translating gives CASSHGRVVGELFF.

The gene calls are TRBV15 and TRBJ1-2; D unresolved. Germline V gene lookup returns CDR1 LNHNV and CDR2 YYDKDF (reference sequence). Trimming took 0 bases from V and 4 from J, leaving 12 bases between them. There are 15 residues in the CDR3. The DNA for the CDR3 is TGTGCCACCAGCAGAGATAGGTGGACCGTCTATGGCTACACCTTC. Translation: CATSRDRWTVYGYTF.

The chain recombines TRBV19 with TRBJ2-2; a weak D match, TRBD1 (6 bases). This CDR3 has 13 amino acids. CDR1 is LNHDA and CDR2 is SQIVND in the germline V gene (reference sequence). V lost 9 bases, J lost 5 bases, and 13 bases lay in between. The CDR3 nucleotides read TGTGCCAGCCATCCCAGGGGTACCGGGGAGCTGTTTTTT. This sequence encodes CASHPRGTGELFF.

The chain recombines TRBV11-1 with TRBJ1-3; D gene uncertain. With 1 base removed from V and 0 bases from J, the gap between germline ends came to 10 bases. The CDR3 runs to 16 residues. The V gene's germline CDR1 is SGHAT and CDR2 FQDESV (reference sequence). The CDR3 protein is CASSLEETNSGNTIYF. CDR3 sequence (DNA): TGTGCCAGCAGCTTAGAGGAAACCAACTCTGGAAACACCATATATTTT.

The CDR3 DNA is TGCGCCAGCAGCCGGGGACTGGAGCAGTACTTC. Translated, it gives CASSRGLEQYF. The chain links TRBV5-1 to TRBJ2-7, with D maybe TRBD2 (6 bases). With 4 bases removed from V and 7 bases from J, the gap between germline ends came to 9 bases. This CDR3 has 11 residues. CDR1 is SGHRS, CDR2 YFSETQ, per germline.

V is TRBV10-3 and J is TRBJ2-5; 13 bases fit TRBD2. Trimming took 2 bases from V and 5 from J; bases not matched to a gene: 8. The CDR3 runs to 17 residues. Germline V lookup: CDR1 ENHRY, CDR2 SYGVKD. The CDR3 DNA is TGTGCCATCAGTGAGAGGCCCCCACTAGCGGGGGGGGAGACCCAGTACTTC. Translating gives CAISERPPLAGGETQYF.

This clone was seen more than once but under ten times. This chain links TRBV7-9 with TRBJ1-1; TRBD1 matches at 9 bases. The CDR3 has 17 amino acids. V lost 10 bases to trimming and J lost 0 bases; unmatched junction nucleotides: 15. CDR1 SEHNR and CDR2 FQNEAQ come from the germline V gene (reference sequence). The CDR3 here is CANNAPTGGPMNTEAFF. The CDR3 DNA follows: TGTGCCAACAACGCCCCTACAGGGGGCCCCATGAACACTGAAGCTTTCTTT.

V and J are TRBV28 and TRBJ2-1; D possibly corresponds to TRBD2 (6 bases). The CDR3 covers 15 residues. V was pared by 5 bases and J by 5 bases, with 16 bases between. Germline V CDR1 and CDR2: MDHEN, SYDVKM. The CDR3 DNA is TGTGCCAGCAGTACACGGCTTAGCGGTCACAATGAGCAGTTCTTC. It yields the protein CASSTRLSGHNEQFF.

This clone was recorded once. This chain links TRBV9 with TRBJ2-5; 8 bases line up with TRBD2. Germline V gene data show CDR1 as SGDLS and CDR2 as YYNGEE. Trimming cost V 0 bases and J 5 bases; bases outside gene matches: 3. The CDR3 consists of 14 residues. This CDR3 is CASSVGAGGETQYF. In nucleotides, the CDR3 is TGTGCCAGCAGCGTAGGGGCGGGAGGCGAGACCCAGTACTTC.

The V and J genes are TRBV7-9 and TRBJ2-1; D may be TRBD2 (6 bases). The CDR3 is made up of 15 amino acids. Trimming shortened V by 5 bases and J by 9 bases, and 20 bases separated the two germline ends. CDR1 is SEHNR, CDR2 FQNEAQ, per germline (reference sequence). The DNA of the CDR3 is TGTGCCAGCAGCGTACTAGCAAGCGGCTTCGGTGAGCAGTTCTTC. Translation: CASSVLASGFGEQFF.

The chain couples TRBV15 to TRBJ1-5; unclear D gene. Trimming shortened V by 2 bases and J by 6 bases, and 8 bases separated the two germline ends. Per germline, CDR1 LNHNV and CDR2 YYDKDF (reference sequence). The CDR3 is made up of 13 amino acids. CDR3 region: CATSRHGGQPQHF. CDR3 coding DNA: TGTGCCACCAGCAGACACGGAGGTCAGCCCCAGCATTTT. Looking up the rest from reference TRBV15 and TRBJ1-5 gives the full variable domain: DAMVIQNPRYQVTQFGKPVTLSCSQTLNHNVMYWYQQKSSQAPKLLFHYYDKDFNNEADTPDNFQSRRPNTSFCFLDIRSPGLGDTAMYLCATSRHGGQPQHFGDGTRLSIL.

This clone was detected only a few times. The rearrangement links TRBV19 to TRBJ1-1; D is undetermined. CDR1 LNHDA and CDR2 SQIVND come from the germline V gene (reference sequence). There are 13 residues in the CDR3. V lost 6 bases to trimming and J lost 1 base, with 9 bases between them. Here the CDR3 reads CASRQMGNTEAFF. CDR3 DNA sequence: TGTGCCAGTAGACAGATGGGGAACACTGAAGCTTTCTTT.

J is TRBJ2-3 and V is TRBV11-2, with D perhaps TRBD1 or TRBD2 (5 bases each). Germline V gives CDR1 SGHAT, CDR2 FQNNGV. This CDR3 has 14 amino acids. V lost 5 bases and J lost 6, with 15 bases in between. CDR3 DNA sequence: TGTGCCAGCAGCCCACGCGACTACAGGGATACGCAGTATTTT. It encodes CASSPRDYRDTQYF.

The V call is TRBV29-1, the J call TRBJ2-7; 9 positions match TRBD2. The CDR3 length is 15 residues. V lost 6 bases and J lost 2; bases outside the gene matches: 11. Germline V gene lookup returns CDR1 SQVTM and CDR2 ANQGSEA. In DNA form, the CDR3 reads TGCAGCGTAGGAGCGGGAGGACTGAGGGCCTACGAGCAGTACTTC. Protein sequence: CSVGAGGLRAYEQYF.

The CDR3 nucleotides are TGTGCCAGCAGCTTGTGGGCCCTAGGAGAGACCCAGTACTTC. Protein sequence: CASSLWALGETQYF. V and J are TRBV5-6 and TRBJ2-5; no definite D call. CDR3 length: 14 residues. Germline lookup yields CDR1 SGHDT and CDR2 YYEEEE. The V end lost 1 base, the J end lost 4 bases, and 11 bases lay between the germline ends. Together with reference TRBV5-6 and TRBJ2-5, the CDR3 gives the full variable domain: DAGVTQSPTHLIKTRGQQVTLRCSPKSGHDTVSWYQQALGQGPQFIFQYYEEEERQRGNFPDRFSGHQFPNYSSELNVNALLLGDSALYLCASSLWALGETQYFGPGTRLLVL.

CDR3 residues: CASRSGTSGRSSYNEQFF. The CDR3 DNA sequence: TGTGCCAGCCGATCCGGGACTAGCGGGCGGAGCTCCTACAATGAGCAGTTCTTC. The V call is TRBV7-2, the J call TRBJ2-1, with 12 bases matching TRBD2. Trimming took 8 bases from V and 0 from J; bases not matched to a gene: 11. In germline, CDR1 is SGHTA, CDR2 FQGNSA. This CDR3 is 18 amino acids long.

The chain joins TRBV19 to TRBJ2-1, with no clear D. V lost 3 bases and J 0 bases, leaving 15 bases between the germline ends. Germline lookup yields CDR1 LNHDA and CDR2 SQIVND (reference sequence). The length of the CDR3 is 17 residues. In DNA form, the CDR3 reads TGTGCCAGTAGTATCGGGTTGGGATGGAGCTCCTACAATGAGCAGTTCTTC. It encodes CASSIGLGWSSYNEQFF.

This chain joins TRBV7-8 and TRBJ1-5, with 7 bases lining up with TRBD1. With 4 bases clipped from V and 6 bases from J, the junction kept 9 bases outside the gene matches. CDR1 is SGHVS, CDR2 FQNEAQ, per germline. This CDR3 has 15 residues. The CDR3 here is CASSSYTGVGQPQHF. The CDR3 DNA follows: TGTGCCAGCAGCTCTTACACAGGGGTCGGTCAGCCCCAGCATTTT. Complete variable domain (other parts from reference TRBV7-8 and TRBJ1-5): GAGVSQSPRYKVAKRGQDVALRCDPISGHVSLFWYQQALGQGPEFLTYFQNEAQLDKSGLPSDRFFAERPEGSVSTLKIQRTQQEDSAVYLCASSSYTGVGQPQHFGDGTRLSIL.

The chain combines TRBV6-5 with TRBJ2-7; no definite D call. CDR3 size: 14 residues. V dropped 5 bases and J dropped 4 bases, with 15 bases sitting between them. CDR1 is MNHEY, CDR2 SVGAGI, per germline. The DNA of the CDR3 is TGTGCCAGCAGTCGACTCGATCGGGTGTACGAGCAGTACTTC. It yields the protein CASSRLDRVYEQYF.

Here the CDR3 reads CASSITGTGLTQFF. In DNA, the CDR3 is TGTGCCAGTAGTATAACCGGGACAGGGCTTACACAGTTCTTC. The chain links TRBV19 to TRBJ2-1, with 9 bases fitting TRBD1. CDR1 is LNHDA and CDR2 is SQIVND in the germline V gene (reference sequence). V was pared by 2 bases and J by 13 bases, with 9 bases of the junction left unmatched. This CDR3 region has 14 residues.

V usage is TRBV28 and J usage is TRBJ2-5; D gene ambiguous. This CDR3 has 17 amino acids. In germline, CDR1 is MDHEN, CDR2 SYDVKM. V lost 3 bases to trimming and J lost 5 bases, with 22 bases between them. CDR3 amino acids: CASSLPKTYFGAETQYF. In DNA form, the CDR3 reads TGTGCCAGCAGTTTGCCTAAGACTTACTTCGGTGCGGAGACCCAGTACTTC.

The J gene is TRBJ2-7, the V gene TRBV7-9, with D unclear. Germline V CDR1 and CDR2: SEHNR, FQNEAQ (reference sequence). Trimming pared 4 bases from V and 0 bases from J, leaving 13 bases between. The CDR3 totals 15 residues. Here the CDR3 DNA reads TGTGCCAGCAGCTCCCGTTTTGATAGCTCCTACGAGCAGTACTTC. This gives the protein CASSSRFDSSYEQYF.

J is TRBJ1-4 and V is TRBV6-1; 12 bases fit TRBD1. CDR1 and CDR2 (germline): MNHNS, SASEGT. V lost 4 bases, J lost 7 bases, and 16 bases stayed unmatched. The CDR3 has 19 amino acids. Here the CDR3 reads CASSAPGQGAIYLLEKLFF. For the CDR3, the DNA is TGTGCCAGCAGTGCCCCGGGACAGGGGGCGATTTACTTACTTGAAAAACTGTTTTTT.